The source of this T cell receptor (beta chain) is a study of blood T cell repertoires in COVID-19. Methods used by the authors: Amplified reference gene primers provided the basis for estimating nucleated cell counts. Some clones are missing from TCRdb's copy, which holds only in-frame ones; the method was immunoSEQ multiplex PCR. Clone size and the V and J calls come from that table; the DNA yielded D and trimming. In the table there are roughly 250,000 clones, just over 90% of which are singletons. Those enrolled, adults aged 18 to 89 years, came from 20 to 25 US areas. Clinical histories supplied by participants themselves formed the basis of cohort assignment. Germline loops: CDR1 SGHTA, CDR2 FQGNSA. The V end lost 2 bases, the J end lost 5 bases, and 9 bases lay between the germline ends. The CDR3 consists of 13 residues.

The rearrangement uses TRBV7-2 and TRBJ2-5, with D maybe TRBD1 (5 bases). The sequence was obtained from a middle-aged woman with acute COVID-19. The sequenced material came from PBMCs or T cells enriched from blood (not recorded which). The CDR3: CASSLSGWETQYF. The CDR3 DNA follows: TGTGCCAGCAGCTTATCAGGGTGGGAGACCCAGTACTTC. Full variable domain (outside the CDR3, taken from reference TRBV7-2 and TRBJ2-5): GAGVSQSPSNKVTEKGKDVELRCDPISGHTALYWYRQSLGQGLEFLIYFQGNSAPDKSGLPSDRFSAERTGGSVSTLTIQRTQQEDSAVYLCASSLSGWETQYFGPGTRLLVL.